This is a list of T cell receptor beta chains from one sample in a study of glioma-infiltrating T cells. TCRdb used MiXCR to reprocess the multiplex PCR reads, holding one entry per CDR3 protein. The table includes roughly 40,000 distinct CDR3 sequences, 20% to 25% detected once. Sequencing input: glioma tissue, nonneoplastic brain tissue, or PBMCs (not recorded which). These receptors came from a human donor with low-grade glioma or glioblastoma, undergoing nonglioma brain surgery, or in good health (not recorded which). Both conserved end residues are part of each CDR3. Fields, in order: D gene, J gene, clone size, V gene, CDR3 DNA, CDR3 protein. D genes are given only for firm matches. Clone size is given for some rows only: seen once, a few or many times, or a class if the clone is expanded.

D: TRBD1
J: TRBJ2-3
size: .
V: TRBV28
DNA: TGTGCCAGCAGTTCCCTCGGGACAGGAGAGGCAGATACGCAGTATTTT
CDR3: CASSSLGTGEADTQYF

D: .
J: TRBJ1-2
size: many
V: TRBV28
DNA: TGTGCCAGCAGCTCCAGTTCCTCAGGGGCCCGCAACTATGGCTACACCTTC
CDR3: CASSSSSSGARNYGYTF

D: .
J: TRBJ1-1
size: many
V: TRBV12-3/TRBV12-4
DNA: TGTGCCAGCAGCCCCGACGCGCTGAAAGCTTTCTTT
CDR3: CASSPDALKAFF

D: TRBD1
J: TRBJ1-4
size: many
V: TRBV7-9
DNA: TGTGCCAGCAGCTCGGACAGGGGGAGTGAAAAACTGTTTTTT
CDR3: CASSSDRGSEKLFF

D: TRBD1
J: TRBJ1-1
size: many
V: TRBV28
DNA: TGTGCCAGCAGTTTACAGGACAGGAGGAAAGCTTTCTTT
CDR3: CASSLQDRRKAFF

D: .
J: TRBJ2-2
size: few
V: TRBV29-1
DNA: TGCAGCGCCCGTCGGTCGGGGGCCGGGGAGCTGTTTTTT
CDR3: CSARRSGAGELFF

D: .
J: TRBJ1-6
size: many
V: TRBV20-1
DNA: TGCAGTGCTAGTCGGATTAGTTCACCCCTCCACTTT
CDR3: CSASRISSPLHF

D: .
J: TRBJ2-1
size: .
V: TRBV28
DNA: TGTGCCAGCAGGGGGCCAGGGGTCGATGAGCCGTTCTTC
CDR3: CASRGPGVDEPFF

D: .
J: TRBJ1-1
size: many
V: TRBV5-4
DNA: TGTGCCACCCGTACGGGGGCTGAAGCTTTCTTT
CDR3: CATRTGAEAFF

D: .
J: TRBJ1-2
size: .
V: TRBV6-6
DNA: TGTGCCCCCGCACAGGGATTAGCTGGCTACCCCTTC
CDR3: CAPAQGLAGYPF

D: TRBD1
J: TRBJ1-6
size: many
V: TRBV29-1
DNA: TGCAGCGTTTGGACAGGGAATACCCTCCACTTT
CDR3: CSVWTGNTLHF

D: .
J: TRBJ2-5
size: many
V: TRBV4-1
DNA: TGCGCCAGCAGCCAAGATGCCGGGACCGAAGAGACCCAGTACTTC
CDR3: CASSQDAGTEETQYF

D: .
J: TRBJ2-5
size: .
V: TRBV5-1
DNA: TGCGCCAGCAGCTTAGTTTCCCTACCTATGGAGACCCAGTACTTC
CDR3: CASSLVSLPMETQYF

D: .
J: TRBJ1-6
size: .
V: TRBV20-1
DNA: TGCAGTGCTAGAGACACGGGCAGGACACGTTTGTCCCTCCACTTT
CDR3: CSARDTGRTRLSLHF

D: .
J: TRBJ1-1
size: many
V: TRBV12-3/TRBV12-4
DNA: TGTGCCAGCAGTTTAATCCAGAACACTGAAGCTTTCTTT
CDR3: CASSLIQNTEAFF

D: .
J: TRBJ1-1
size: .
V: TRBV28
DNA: TGTGCCAGCAGTTTAATGCGGGCCCGTGAAGCTTTATTT
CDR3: CASSLMRAREALF

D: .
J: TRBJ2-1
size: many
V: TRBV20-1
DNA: TGCAGTGTTCCGATCGGGACACCTTACAATGAGCAGTTCTTC
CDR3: CSVPIGTPYNEQFF

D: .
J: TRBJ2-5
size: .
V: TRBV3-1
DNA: TGTGCCAGCAGCCCCCCGAGGGGGGGGCAAGAGACCCAGTACTTC
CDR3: CASSPPRGGQETQYF

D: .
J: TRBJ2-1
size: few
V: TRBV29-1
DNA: TGCAGCGTTGCACCAGCGGGCTACAATGAGCAGTTCTTC
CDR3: CSVAPAGYNEQFF

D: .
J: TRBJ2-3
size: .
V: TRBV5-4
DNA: TGTGCCAGCAGCTTGGTGCAGGGGAAGGCGCAGTATTTT
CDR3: CASSLVQGKAQYF

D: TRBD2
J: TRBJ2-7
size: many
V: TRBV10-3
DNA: TGTGCCATCTCCTTGAGTCTAGCGGGGGCCACCCTCCACTACGAGCAGTACTTC
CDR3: CAISLSLAGATLHYEQYF

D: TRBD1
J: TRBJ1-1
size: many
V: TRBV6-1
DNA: TGTGCCAGCACCTCGACAGGGGAGGGCACTGAAGCTTTCTTT
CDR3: CASTSTGEGTEAFF

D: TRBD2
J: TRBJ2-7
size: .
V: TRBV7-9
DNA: TGTGCCAGCAGCTTGACTAGCGGGGGCGAGCAGTACTTC
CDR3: CASSLTSGGEQYF

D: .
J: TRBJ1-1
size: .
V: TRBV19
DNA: TGTGTTAGTCGGAAAGGGGGTGGGACTGAAGCTTTCTTT
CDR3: CVSRKGGGTEAFF

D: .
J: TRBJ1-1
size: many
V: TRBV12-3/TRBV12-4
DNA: TGTGCCAGCAGGGGACCTATGAACACTGAAGCTTTCTTT
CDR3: CASRGPMNTEAFF

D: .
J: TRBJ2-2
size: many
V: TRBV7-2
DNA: TGTGCCAGCAGCATCAACGGGAACACCGGGGAGCTGTTTTTT
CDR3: CASSINGNTGELFF

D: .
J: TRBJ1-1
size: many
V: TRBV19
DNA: TGTGCCAGTAGTTATCGACAGGCGCAAGCTTTCTTT
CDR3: CASSYRQAQAFF

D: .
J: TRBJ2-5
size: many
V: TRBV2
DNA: TGTGCCAGCATGAGCGGCCGGGCCCAAGAGACCCAGTACTTC
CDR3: CASMSGRAQETQYF

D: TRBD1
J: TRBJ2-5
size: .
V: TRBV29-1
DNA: TGCAGCGTTTCCGGACAGGGAAATTCCGAGACCCAGTACTTC
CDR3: CSVSGQGNSETQYF

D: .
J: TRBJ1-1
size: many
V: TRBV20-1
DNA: TGCAGTGCTAGAGACGCAGGGGCAATGAACACTGAAGCTTTCTTT
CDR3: CSARDAGAMNTEAFF

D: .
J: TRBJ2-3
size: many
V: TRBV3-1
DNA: TGTGCCAGCAGCCAAGGACTTTATGCGCAGTATTTT
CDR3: CASSQGLYAQYF

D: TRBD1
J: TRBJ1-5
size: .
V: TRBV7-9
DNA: TGTGCCAGCAGCTTTTGGACAGGGGATAGCAATCAGCCCCAGCATTTT
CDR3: CASSFWTGDSNQPQHF

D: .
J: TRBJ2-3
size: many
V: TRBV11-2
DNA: TGTGCCAGCAGCGTGATCCTAGGAGGGGGCACAGATACGCAGTATTTT
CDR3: CASSVILGGGTDTQYF